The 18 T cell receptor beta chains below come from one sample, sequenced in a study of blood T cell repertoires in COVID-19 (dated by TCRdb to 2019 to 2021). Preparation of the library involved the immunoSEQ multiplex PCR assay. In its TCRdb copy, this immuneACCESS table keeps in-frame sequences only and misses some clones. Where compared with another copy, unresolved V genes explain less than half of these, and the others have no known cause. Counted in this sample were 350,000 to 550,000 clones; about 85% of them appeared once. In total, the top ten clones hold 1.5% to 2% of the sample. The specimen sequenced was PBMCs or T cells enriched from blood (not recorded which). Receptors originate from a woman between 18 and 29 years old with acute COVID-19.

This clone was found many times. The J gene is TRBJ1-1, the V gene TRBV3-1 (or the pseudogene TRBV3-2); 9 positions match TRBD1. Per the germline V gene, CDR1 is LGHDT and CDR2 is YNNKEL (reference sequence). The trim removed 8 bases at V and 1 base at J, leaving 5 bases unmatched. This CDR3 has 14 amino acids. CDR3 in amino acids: CASGTGGRNTEAFF. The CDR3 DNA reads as TGTGCCAGCGGTACAGGGGGCCGGAACACTGAAGCTTTCTTT.

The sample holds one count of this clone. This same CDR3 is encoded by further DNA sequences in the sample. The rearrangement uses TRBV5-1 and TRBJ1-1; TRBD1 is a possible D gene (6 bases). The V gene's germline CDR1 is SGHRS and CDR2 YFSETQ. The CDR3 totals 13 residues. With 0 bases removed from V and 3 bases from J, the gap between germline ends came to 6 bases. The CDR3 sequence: CASSLDRDTEAFF. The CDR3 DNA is TGCGCCAGCAGCTTGGACAGGGACACTGAAGCTTTCTTT.

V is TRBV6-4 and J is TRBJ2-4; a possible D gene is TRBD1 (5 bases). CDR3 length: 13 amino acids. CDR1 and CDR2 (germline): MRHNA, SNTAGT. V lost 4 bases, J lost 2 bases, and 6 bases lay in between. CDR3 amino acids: CASSAGTKNIQYF. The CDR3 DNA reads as TGTGCCAGCAGTGCAGGGACCAAAAACATTCAGTACTTC.

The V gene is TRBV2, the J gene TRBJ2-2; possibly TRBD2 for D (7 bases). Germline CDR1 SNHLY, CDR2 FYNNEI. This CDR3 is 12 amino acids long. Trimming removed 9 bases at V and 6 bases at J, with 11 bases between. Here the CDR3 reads CARGGGSGELFF. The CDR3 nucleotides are TGTGCCAGGGGAGGGGGTTCCGGGGAGCTGTTTTTT. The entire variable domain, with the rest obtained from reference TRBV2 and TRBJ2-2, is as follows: EPEVTQTPSHQVTQMGQEVILRCVPISNHLYFYWYRQILGQKVEFLVSFYNNEISEKSEIFDDQFSVERPDGSNFTLKIRSTKLEDSAMYFCARGGGSGELFFGEGSRLTVL.

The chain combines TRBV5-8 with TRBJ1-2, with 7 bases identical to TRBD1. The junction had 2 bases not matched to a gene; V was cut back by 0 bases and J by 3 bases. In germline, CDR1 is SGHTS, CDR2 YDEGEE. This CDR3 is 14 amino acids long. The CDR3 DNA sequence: TGTGCCAGCAGCTTGGGGGACAGTTACTATGGCTACACCTTC. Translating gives CASSLGDSYYGYTF.

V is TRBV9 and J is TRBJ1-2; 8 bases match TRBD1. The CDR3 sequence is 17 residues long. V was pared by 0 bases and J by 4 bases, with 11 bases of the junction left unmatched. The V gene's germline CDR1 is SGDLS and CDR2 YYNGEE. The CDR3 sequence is CASSVASRTGTGYGYTF. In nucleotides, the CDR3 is TGTGCCAGCAGCGTAGCTTCTCGGACAGGGACAGGCTATGGCTACACCTTC.

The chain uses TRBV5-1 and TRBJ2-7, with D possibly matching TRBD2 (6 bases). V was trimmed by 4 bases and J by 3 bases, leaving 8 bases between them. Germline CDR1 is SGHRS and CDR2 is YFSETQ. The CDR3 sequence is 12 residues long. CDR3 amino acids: CASSGGGYEQYF. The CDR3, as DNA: TGCGCCAGCAGCGGGGGAGGCTACGAGCAGTACTTC.

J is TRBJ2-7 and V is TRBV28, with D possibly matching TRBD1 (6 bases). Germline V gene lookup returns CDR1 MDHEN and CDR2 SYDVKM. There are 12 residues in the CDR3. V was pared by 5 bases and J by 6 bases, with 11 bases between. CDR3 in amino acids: CASSATGLEQYF. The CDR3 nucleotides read TGTGCCAGCAGTGCAACAGGGCTCGAGCAGTACTTC.

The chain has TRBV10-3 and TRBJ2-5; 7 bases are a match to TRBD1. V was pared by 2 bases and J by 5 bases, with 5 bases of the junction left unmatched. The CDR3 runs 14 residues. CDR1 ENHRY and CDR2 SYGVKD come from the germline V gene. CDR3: CAISEEGGRETQYF. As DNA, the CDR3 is TGTGCCATCAGTGAGGAAGGGGGCAGGGAGACCCAGTACTTC.

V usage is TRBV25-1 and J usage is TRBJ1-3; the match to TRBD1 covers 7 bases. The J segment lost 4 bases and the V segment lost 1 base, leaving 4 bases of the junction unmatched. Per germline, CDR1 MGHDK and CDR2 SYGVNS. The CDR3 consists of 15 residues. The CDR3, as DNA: TGTGCCAGCAGTGAATTGATGGACAGGGGAAACACCATATATTTT. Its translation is CASSELMDRGNTIYF.

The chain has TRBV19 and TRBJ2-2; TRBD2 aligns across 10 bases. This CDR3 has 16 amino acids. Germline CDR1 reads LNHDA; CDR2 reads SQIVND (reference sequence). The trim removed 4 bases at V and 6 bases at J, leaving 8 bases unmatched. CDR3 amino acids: CASSNPLAGEAGELFF. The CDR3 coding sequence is TGTGCCAGTAGTAATCCTCTAGCGGGAGAGGCCGGGGAGCTGTTTTTT.

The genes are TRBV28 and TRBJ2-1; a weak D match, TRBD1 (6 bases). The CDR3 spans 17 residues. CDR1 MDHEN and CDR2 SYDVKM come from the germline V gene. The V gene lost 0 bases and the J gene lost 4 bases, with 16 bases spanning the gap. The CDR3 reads CASSLWASRDTYNEQFF. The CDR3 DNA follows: TGTGCCAGCAGTTTATGGGCCTCCCGGGACACTTACAATGAGCAGTTCTTC.

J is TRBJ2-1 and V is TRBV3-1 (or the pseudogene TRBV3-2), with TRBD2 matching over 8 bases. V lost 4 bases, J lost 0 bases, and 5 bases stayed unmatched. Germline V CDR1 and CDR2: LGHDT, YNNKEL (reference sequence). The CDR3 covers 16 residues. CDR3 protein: CASSRTLAASYNEQFF. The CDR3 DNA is TGTGCCAGCAGCCGGACACTAGCGGCCTCCTACAATGAGCAGTTCTTC.

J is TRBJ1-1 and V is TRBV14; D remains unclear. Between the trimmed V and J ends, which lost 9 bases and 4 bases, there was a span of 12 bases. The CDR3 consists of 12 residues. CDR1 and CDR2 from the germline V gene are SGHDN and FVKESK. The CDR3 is CASSEVSTEAFF. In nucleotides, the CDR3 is TGTGCCAGTTCGGAGGTTTCCACTGAAGCTTTCTTT.

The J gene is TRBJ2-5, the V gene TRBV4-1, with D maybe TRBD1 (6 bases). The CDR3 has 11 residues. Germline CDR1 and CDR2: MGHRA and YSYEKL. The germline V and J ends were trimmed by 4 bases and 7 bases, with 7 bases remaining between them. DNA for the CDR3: TGCGCCAGCAGCCTCAGGGGGACCCAGTACTTC. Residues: CASSLRGTQYF.

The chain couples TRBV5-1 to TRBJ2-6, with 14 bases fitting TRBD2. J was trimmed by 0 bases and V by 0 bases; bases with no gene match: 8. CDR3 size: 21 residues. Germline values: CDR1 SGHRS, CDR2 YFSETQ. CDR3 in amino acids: CASSLGLAGGRSTSGANVLTF. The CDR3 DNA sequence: TGCGCCAGCAGCTTGGGACTAGCGGGAGGGAGGTCCACCTCTGGGGCCAACGTCCTGACTTTC.

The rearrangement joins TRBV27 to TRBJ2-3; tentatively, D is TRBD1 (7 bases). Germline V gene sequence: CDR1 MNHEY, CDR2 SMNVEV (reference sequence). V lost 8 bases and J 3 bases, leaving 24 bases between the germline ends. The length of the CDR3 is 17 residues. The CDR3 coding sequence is TGTGCCAGCGGGACTTACAGGGGAGGCAAGCGGACAGATACGCAGTATTTT. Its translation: CASGTYRGGKRTDTQYF.

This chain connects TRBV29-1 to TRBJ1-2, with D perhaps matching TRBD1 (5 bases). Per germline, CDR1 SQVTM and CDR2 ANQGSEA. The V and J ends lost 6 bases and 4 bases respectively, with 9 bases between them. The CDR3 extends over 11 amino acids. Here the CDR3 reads CSVQGPYGYTF. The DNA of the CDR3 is TGCAGCGTCCAGGGCCCCTATGGCTACACCTTC.